The 11 T cell receptor beta chains in this list originate from one sample, sequenced in a study of graft-versus-host responses after intestinal transplantation. Assay used: immunoSEQ multiplex PCR; TCRdb lists only in-frame clones, some missing. Here the sample spans 140,000 or so clones, 80% to 95% being singletons. Which antigens these TCRs recognize remains unknown. The sequencing here drew on unstimulated CD4+ T cells sorted from spleen or lymph node cells, taken before intestinal transplant. All receptors derive from a human donor who received an intestinal transplant.

This chain's CDR3 is CASSRRTGGNSPLHF. Here the CDR3 DNA reads TGTGCCAGCAGCCGTAGAACGGGGGGCAATTCACCCCTCCACTTT. The chain carries TRBV9 and TRBJ1-6; the D gene is possibly TRBD1 (6 bases). Trimming took 4 bases from V and 7 from J, leaving 15 bases between them. CDR3 length: 15 residues. Germline values: CDR1 SGDLS, CDR2 YYNGEE.

This sequence joins TRBV7-9 and TRBJ2-3; D gene uncertain. V lost 4 bases to trimming and J lost 0 bases, with 11 bases between them. Germline loops: CDR1 SEHNR, CDR2 FQNEAQ (reference sequence). This CDR3 has 15 amino acids. CDR3 amino acids: CASSSTGLSTDTQYF. CDR3 sequence (DNA): TGTGCCAGCAGCTCGACTGGGTTGAGCACAGATACGCAGTATTTT.

This chain uses TRBV19 with TRBJ2-2; a weak D match, TRBD2 (6 bases). Trimming shortened V by 3 bases and J by 6 bases, and 14 bases separated the two germline ends. Germline V gives CDR1 LNHDA, CDR2 SQIVND (reference sequence). The CDR3 extends over 15 amino acids. The CDR3 protein is CASSISREFSGELFF. The DNA of the CDR3 is TGTGCCAGTAGTATTAGCCGGGAGTTTTCCGGGGAGCTGTTTTTT.

The chain couples TRBV11-1 to TRBJ2-7; 9 bases are shared with TRBD1. Germline V gives CDR1 SGHAT, CDR2 FQDESV (reference sequence). Trimming removed 5 bases from V and 2 bases from J; junction bases left unmatched: 4. The CDR3 sequence is 14 residues long. CDR3 sequence reads: CASSVRTGAYEQYF. CDR3 nucleotide sequence: TGTGCCAGCAGCGTTAGGACAGGGGCCTACGAGCAGTACTTC.

The V and J genes are TRBV19 and TRBJ2-3; TRBD1 aligns across 7 bases. This CDR3 has 15 amino acids. The V and J ends lost 6 bases and 1 base, in that order; junction bases with no gene match: 7. CDR1 and CDR2 (germline): LNHDA, SQIVND (reference sequence). CDR3: CASSDRAVGTDTQYF. The CDR3 DNA sequence: TGTGCCAGTAGCGACAGGGCCGTCGGCACAGATACGCAGTATTTT.

J is TRBJ2-7 and V is TRBV6-1; no firm D call. The CDR3 has 13 amino acids. Trimming left V 7 bases short and J 2 bases short, with 12 bases between. From germline, CDR1 is MNHNS and CDR2 SASEGT. Written as DNA, the CDR3 is TGTGCCAGCAATCGGGCGGCAGCCTACGAGCAGTACTTC. Its protein product is CASNRAAAYEQYF.

J is TRBJ1-3 and V is TRBV29-1; D is unclear. Between the trimmed V and J ends, which lost 4 bases and 1 base, there was a span of 11 bases. CDR3 length: 14 residues. From germline, CDR1 is SQVTM and CDR2 ANQGSEA. CDR3 region: CSVVWQESGNTIYF. CDR3 DNA: TGCAGCGTTGTATGGCAGGAATCTGGAAACACCATATATTTT.

This clone has only a few counts. The chain has TRBV18 and TRBJ2-3; 12 nucleotides agree with TRBD2. The V gene end was trimmed by 4 bases and the J gene end by 2 bases; junction bases not matched to a gene: 1. From germline, CDR1 is KGHSH and CDR2 LQKENI. This CDR3 spans 15 amino acids. The CDR3 loop reads CASSRTSGITDTQYF. Here the CDR3 DNA reads TGTGCCAGCTCACGGACTAGCGGGATCACAGATACGCAGTATTTT.

The chain links TRBV6-1 to TRBJ1-5; TRBD1 agrees at 11 bases. V lost 6 bases, J lost 5 bases, and 3 bases stayed unmatched. The CDR3 loop spans 14 amino acids. Germline V gene data show CDR1 as MNHNS and CDR2 as SASEGT. The chain's CDR3 is CASSGTGGDQPQHF. In DNA, the CDR3 is TGTGCCAGCAGCGGGACAGGGGGAGATCAGCCCCAGCATTTT.

Concerning this clone: Its ends do not fully match the called genes, so a read error is possible. The chain combines TRBV5-1 with TRBJ1-5, with D maybe TRBD1 (5 bases). CDR1 and CDR2 from the germline V gene are SGHRS and YFSETQ. This CDR3 has 15 residues. CDR3 nucleotide sequence: TGCGCCATCAGCATAGCAGGGAATAGCAATCAGCCCCAGCATTTT. Its protein product is CAISIAGNSNQPQHF.

This sequence joins TRBV28 and TRBJ1-2, with TRBD1 matching over 10 bases. This CDR3 spans 15 amino acids. Germline-derived CDR1 and CDR2 are MDHEN and SYDVKM. V shed 6 bases, J shed 2 bases, and the junction held 6 bases outside the gene matches. The CDR3 sequence: CASRDRDRGNYGYTF. The DNA for the CDR3 is TGTGCCAGCAGGGACCGGGACAGGGGAAACTATGGCTACACCTTC.